The source of this TCR beta chain is a study of cytomegalovirus exposure and HLA in healthy donors. Overall study findings and caveats: Only CMV serostatus was available as immune exposure information. It was reportedly the case that the classifier diagnosed cytomegalovirus status with high specificity and sensitivity. The listing of 150 to 200 TCR beta chains classed them as cytomegalovirus-associated.

The CDR3 runs to 18 residues. With 3 bases removed from V and 0 bases from J, the gap between germline ends came to 21 bases. The germline V gene encodes CDR1 SGHKS and CDR2 YYEKEE (reference sequence). As to this clone: Its target is not known.

The PCR made use of 60 Vbeta and 13 Jbeta primers. As processed by the authors: Among the unique TCR beta chains that a later analysis counted, about 81 million in all, 10 million to 11 million were shared. Profiled with immunoSEQ multiplex PCR; TCRdb holds only in-frame clones, not every one. The DNA was the basis for D and trimming; V, J and clone size are from that table. The sample includes about 180,000 clones, roughly 75% seen only once; the top ten take approximately 2.1%. Sequencing was done on a sample of PBMCs. The TCR sequence derives from a young woman in good health and CMV-seronegative. The gene calls are TRBV5-5 and TRBJ1-2; D is unresolved. The CDR3 DNA reads as TGTGCCAGCAGCTCGACGGTCACTACACTTCTAGCTAACTATGGCTACACCTTC. Translated, it gives CASSSTVTTLLANYGYTF. Full variable domain (outside the CDR3, taken from reference TRBV5-5 and TRBJ1-2): DAGVTQSPTHLIKTRGQQVTLRCSPISGHKSVSWYQQVLGQGPQFIFQYYEKEERGRGNFPDRFSARQFPNYSSELNVNALLLGDSALYLCASSSTVTTLLANYGYTFGSGTRLTVV.